This TCR beta chain was documented in a study of regulatory T cells in long-lasting Graves disease. Trimming took off 3 bases at V and 2 bases at J, with 14 bases between the two ends. This CDR3 has 15 amino acids. CDR1 SGHNT and CDR2 YYREEE come from the germline V gene (reference sequence). Time point specified: newly diagnosed GD, antithyroid drugs for less than 3 months. There was RNA extracted from PBMCs, and the TCR library was made from it. The study, taken as a whole, reports: It was in persistent disease that TRBV28, TRBJ1-2 and TRBJ2-5 were favored.

Investigators prepared the TCR beta libraries by applying iRepertoire HTBI primers and Arm-PCR of CDR3 regions. TCRdb passed the multiplex PCR reads through MiXCR, listing each CDR3 protein once. Here the sample spans a few hundred thousand distinct CDR3 sequences, around 13% being singletons. This clonotype was seen a handful of times. The antigen is undetermined. The data were also submitted as part of a second study, on T cells in Graves' hyperthyroidism and ophthalmopathy. That report notes: RT-PCR in the first round (using the HTBI primer set) targeted the TCR CDR3.

The clonotype originates from a woman between 50 and 59 years old with Graves disease. The V and J genes are TRBV5-4 and TRBJ2-5; D unresolved. The material sequenced was peripheral blood mononuclear cells (PBMCs), taken at new diagnosis, from a patient treated with antithyroid drugs. CDR3 residues: CASSSPVGSQETQYF. For the CDR3, the DNA is TGTGCCAGCAGCTCACCGGTGGGCTCACAAGAGACCCAGTACTTC.